The next 20 T cell receptor beta chains were all read from a single sample in a study of blood T cell repertoires in COVID-19. Repertoires were generated with immunoSEQ multiplex PCR, while TCRdb's copy carries only in-frame clones and drops some. The table shows about 42,000 clones, with over 75% occurring only once. Sequencing used peripheral blood. The source is a human donor in a cohort sampled during active COVID-19.

This chain connects TRBV24-1 to TRBJ2-7; 11 bases align to TRBD1. The V and J ends lost 4 bases and 1 base, in that order; junction bases with no gene match: 5. CDR3 size: 16 residues. The germline V gene has CDR1 KGHDR and CDR2 SFDVKD. The CDR3 DNA reads as TGTGCCACCAGTGACTCCGGGACAGGGGGGTCCTACGAGCAGTACTTC. This translates into CATSDSGTGGSYEQYF.

The genes are TRBV2 and TRBJ1-6; 8 nucleotides align to TRBD1. The V and J ends lost 8 bases and 7 bases, in that order; junction bases with no gene match: 10. CDR1 and CDR2 (germline): SNHLY, FYNNEI. The CDR3 totals 15 residues. CDR3 loop: CASSGQASGNSPLHF. In DNA, the CDR3 is TGTGCCAGCTCGGGACAGGCCTCTGGGAATTCACCCCTCCACTTT.

This chain connects TRBV5-6 to TRBJ2-7, with a possible D match to TRBD1 (5 bases). The CDR3 spans 13 residues. CDR1 and CDR2 from the germline V gene are SGHDT and YYEEEE. Trimming removed 6 bases from V and 1 base from J, with 11 bases in between. The CDR3 loop reads CASKRGLSYEQYF. In DNA form, the CDR3 reads TGTGCCAGCAAAAGGGGCCTTTCCTACGAGCAGTACTTC.

The chain joins TRBV5-1 to TRBJ1-1; 7 bases line up with TRBD1. The germline gives CDR1 SGHRS, CDR2 YFSETQ. After removal of 6 bases from V and 6 bases from J, the junction contained 14 bases not matched to a gene. The CDR3 spans 15 residues. CDR3 protein: CASKDLTGTAAEAFF. CDR3 DNA sequence: TGCGCCAGCAAAGATTTAACCGGGACAGCCGCTGAAGCTTTCTTT.

This rearrangement joins TRBV30 to TRBJ2-3; D is possibly TRBD2 (7 bases). This CDR3 contains 14 residues. Trimming pared 2 bases from V and 3 bases from J, leaving 12 bases between. Germline V lookup: CDR1 GTSNPN, CDR2 SVGIG (reference sequence). The CDR3 nucleotides are TGTGCCTGGAGTCCGGGGGGCCTAACAGATACGCAGTATTTT. Protein: CAWSPGGLTDTQYF.

The chain carries TRBV6-6 and TRBJ1-2, with D unclear. Germline loops: CDR1 MNHNY, CDR2 SVGAGI (reference sequence). The CDR3 sequence is 12 residues long. Trimming left V 6 bases short and J 6 bases short, with 11 bases between. The CDR3 loop is CASSLEDHGYTF. The CDR3 DNA sequence: TGTGCCAGCAGCTTGGAGGACCATGGCTACACCTTC.

The V gene is TRBV19, the J gene TRBJ2-3, with a tentative D call TRBD2 (6 bases). Germline V gene sequence: CDR1 LNHDA, CDR2 SQIVND (reference sequence). The V end lost 6 bases, the J end lost 2 bases, and 18 bases lay between the germline ends. CDR3 length: 16 residues. The CDR3 is CASSPGDSGDTDTQYF. The CDR3 DNA is TGTGCCAGTAGCCCGGGGGATAGCGGAGACACAGATACGCAGTATTTT.

The V gene is TRBV6-6, the J gene TRBJ2-5; D assignment may be TRBD1 or TRBD2 (5 bases each). This CDR3 region has 14 residues. The ends were cut back, 6 bases at V and 5 bases at J, with 16 bases in the middle. Germline CDR1 reads MNHNY; CDR2 reads SVGAGI (reference sequence). CDR3 sequence: CASSRGAVGETQYF. The CDR3 DNA follows: TGTGCCAGCAGCCGAGGGGCGGTCGGGGAGACCCAGTACTTC.

Only one count was recorded for this clone. This chain links TRBV2 with TRBJ1-4; 7 bases align to TRBD1. This CDR3 contains 15 residues. With V trimmed by 6 bases and J by 6 bases, 10 bases remained unmatched. Germline V lookup: CDR1 SNHLY, CDR2 FYNNEI. The CDR3 region is CASSLPQGEDEKLFF. As DNA, the CDR3 is TGTGCCAGCAGCCTACCTCAGGGGGAGGATGAAAAACTGTTTTTT.

The rearrangement links TRBV7-2 to TRBJ1-5; TRBD1 might be the D (5 bases). The CDR3 has 14 amino acids. Germline V gene sequence: CDR1 SGHTA, CDR2 FQGNSA. V was pared by 5 bases and J by 6 bases, with 14 bases between. The CDR3 region has the DNA TGTGCCAGCAGCCACCCGGACACGCTTCAGCCCCAGCATTTT. Protein: CASSHPDTLQPQHF.

This clone appeared a few times. In DNA, the CDR3 is TGTGCCAGCAGCCAAGGAAGCGGGGGAGGGTACAATGAGCAGTTCTTC. This encodes CASSQGSGGGYNEQFF. The J gene is TRBJ2-1, the V gene TRBV4-2, with 8 bases lining up with TRBD2. Per germline, CDR1 LGHNA and CDR2 YNFKEQ. This CDR3 contains 16 residues. V shed 1 base and J 4 bases; nucleotides not matched to a gene: 6.

Only a few counts were recorded for this clone. V usage is TRBV5-1 and J usage is TRBJ1-5; tentatively, D is TRBD1 (5 bases). The CDR3 contains 15 residues. The germline V and J ends were trimmed by 0 bases and 3 bases, with 10 bases remaining between them. CDR1 SGHRS and CDR2 YFSETQ come from the germline V gene. The CDR3 coding sequence is TGCGCCAGCAGCTTGGGGGGGGACGACAATCAGCCCCAGCATTTT. Encoded protein: CASSLGGDDNQPQHF.

This rearrangement joins TRBV5-1 to TRBJ2-1; the D gene is possibly TRBD2 (6 bases). The CDR3 sequence is 13 residues long. Germline CDR1 reads SGHRS; CDR2 reads YFSETQ. Deletions cut 3 bases from V and 7 bases from J, with 11 bases between. The CDR3 DNA reads TGCGCCAGCAGCTCCCCGGGACTTAATGAGCAGTTCTTC. The encoded protein is CASSSPGLNEQFF.

V gene TRBV6-5 combines with J gene TRBJ2-7, with D maybe TRBD2 (5 bases). From germline, CDR1 is MNHEY and CDR2 SVGAGI. Trimming left V 11 bases short and J 3 bases short, with 20 bases between. The CDR3 is made up of 14 amino acids. This CDR3 is CAPRGTKPNYEQYF. In DNA, the CDR3 is TGTGCCCCCCGGGGAACCAAACCTAACTACGAGCAGTACTTC.

The chain carries TRBV19 and TRBJ2-2; D might be TRBD1 (6 bases). Trimming removed 5 bases from V and 4 bases from J, with 14 bases in between. This CDR3 is 15 amino acids long. Germline CDR1 and CDR2: LNHDA and SQIVND (reference sequence). The CDR3 DNA is TGTGCCAGTAGTTCTACAGGGATAGTCACCGGGGAGCTGTTTTTT. Translated, it gives CASSSTGIVTGELFF.

V gene TRBV6-5 combines with J gene TRBJ1-6; TRBD1 might be the D (6 bases). This CDR3 spans 14 amino acids. The germline V gene encodes CDR1 MNHEY and CDR2 SVGAGI. CDR3 protein: CATHGQGRNSPLHF. The CDR3 nucleotides are TGTGCTACCCACGGGCAGGGGAGAAATTCACCCCTCCACTTT.

V and J are TRBV5-4 and TRBJ1-2; unclear D gene. The CDR3 extends over 15 amino acids. V was cut by 0 bases and J by 0 bases, with 9 bases left in between. CDR1 is SGHNT, CDR2 YYREEE, per germline (reference sequence). The CDR3 region is CASSLGAPTNYGYTF. The CDR3 coding sequence is TGTGCCAGCAGCTTGGGAGCACCTACTAACTATGGCTACACCTTC.

This chain uses TRBV15 with TRBJ1-6, with a weak D call TRBD1 (6 bases). CDR1 and CDR2 from the germline V gene are LNHNV and YYDKDF (reference sequence). This CDR3 is 16 amino acids long. Trimming pared 0 bases from V and 10 bases from J, leaving 16 bases between. The CDR3 reads CATSRDRGASGSPLHF. CDR3 sequence (DNA): TGTGCCACCAGCAGAGATCGGGGGGCGTCTGGGTCACCCCTCCACTTT.

J is TRBJ2-5 and V is TRBV5-1; possibly TRBD2 for D (6 bases). Germline V lookup: CDR1 SGHRS, CDR2 YFSETQ. V was pared by 0 bases and J by 3 bases, with 12 bases between. There are 15 residues in the CDR3. The CDR3 loop is CASSLAGGRKETQYF. The CDR3 bases are TGCGCCAGCAGCTTGGCCGGAGGGAGGAAAGAGACCCAGTACTTC.

The chain couples TRBV7-9 to TRBJ1-2, with D possibly being TRBD1 (6 bases). The CDR3 loop spans 15 amino acids. The V and J ends lost 5 bases and 0 bases respectively, with 13 bases between them. Germline V gives CDR1 SEHNR, CDR2 FQNEAQ (reference sequence). CDR3 in DNA: TGTGCCAGCAGCCCCCGGACAGACGCTAACTATGGCTACACCTTC. This translates into CASSPRTDANYGYTF.